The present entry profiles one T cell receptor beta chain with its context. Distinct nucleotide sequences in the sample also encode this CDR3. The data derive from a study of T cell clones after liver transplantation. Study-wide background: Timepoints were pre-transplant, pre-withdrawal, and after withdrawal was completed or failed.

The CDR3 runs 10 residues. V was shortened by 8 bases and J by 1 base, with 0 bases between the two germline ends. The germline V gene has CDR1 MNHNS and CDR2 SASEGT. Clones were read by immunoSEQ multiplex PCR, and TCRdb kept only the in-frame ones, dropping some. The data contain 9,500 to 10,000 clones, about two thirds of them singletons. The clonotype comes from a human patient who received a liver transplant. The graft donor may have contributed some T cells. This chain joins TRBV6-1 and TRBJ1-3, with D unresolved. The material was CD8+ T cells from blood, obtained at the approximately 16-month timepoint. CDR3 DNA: TGTGCCAGCTCTGGAAACACCATATATTTT. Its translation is CASSGNTIYF.